The present T cell receptor beta chain was sequenced within a study of cytomegalovirus exposure and HLA in healthy donors. V shed 0 bases, J shed 4 bases, and the junction held 1 base outside the gene matches. This CDR3 contains 14 residues. CDR1 and CDR2 (germline): MNHEY, SVGAGI. Researchers ran the PCR with 60 Vbeta and 13 Jbeta primers. Measured with immunoSEQ multiplex PCR; TCRdb has only the in-frame clones, and not every one. The sample includes tens of thousands of clones. The sample comprised PBMCs. The chain couples TRBV6-5 to TRBJ2-7; 9 bases line up with TRBD1. This clonotype originated in a woman in her sixties in good health and CMV-seronegative. In DNA form, the CDR3 reads TGTGCCAGCAGTTACTCGGGACAGGGTTACGAGCAGTACTTC. This gives the protein CASSYSGQGYEQYF.